The 10 T cell receptor beta chains below were found in one sample sequenced in a study of radiotherapy plus CTLA-4 blockade in lung cancer. Produced via immunoSEQ multiplex PCR; TCRdb's table is partial and in-frame only. The sample contains tens of thousands of clones, roughly two thirds of which appear only once. The input for sequencing was peripheral blood, taken from a patient treated with radiotherapy plus ipilimumab. These TCRs come from a human donor with non-small cell lung cancer who had stable disease on radiotherapy plus ipilimumab.

This chain joins TRBV5-1 and TRBJ2-2; a possible D gene is TRBD1 (5 bases). Germline-derived CDR1 and CDR2 are SGHRS and YFSETQ. This CDR3 comprises 13 residues. The V gene lost 3 bases and the J gene lost 5 bases, with 8 bases spanning the gap. The CDR3 here is CASSYTGTGELFF. DNA for the CDR3: TGCGCCAGCAGCTATACAGGAACCGGGGAGCTGTTTTTT.

The chain recombines TRBV7-2 with TRBJ1-5, with 8 bases aligning to TRBD1. The length of the CDR3 is 16 residues. Per germline, CDR1 SGHTA and CDR2 FQGNSA. V shed 1 base, J shed 5 bases, and the junction held 7 bases outside the gene matches. CDR3 coding DNA: TGTGCCAGCAGCTTAGGAAGAGGGACAGGTGATCAGCCCCAGCATTTT. This translates into CASSLGRGTGDQPQHF.

V usage is TRBV18 and J usage is TRBJ2-7; TRBD1 might be the D (5 bases). The germline V gene encodes CDR1 KGHSH and CDR2 LQKENI. The CDR3 is 13 amino acids. Trimming stripped 5 bases from V and 3 bases from J, with 11 bases between. CDR3 nucleotides: TGTGCCAGCTCAGGGGCCCCGGACTACGAGCAGTACTTC. Its protein is CASSGAPDYEQYF.

This chain links TRBV2 with TRBJ2-2; 7 bases fit TRBD1. Germline CDR1 SNHLY, CDR2 FYNNEI. The CDR3 extends over 14 amino acids. J was trimmed by 6 bases and V by 4 bases; bases with no gene match: 5. CDR3 region: CASSATGVAGELFF. The CDR3 nucleotides read TGTGCCAGCAGTGCCACAGGGGTGGCCGGGGAGCTGTTTTTT.

As concerns this clone: The junction shows a germline mismatch at one end, possibly a read error. Written as DNA, the CDR3 is TGTGCCAGCGGTGAAGCGCGCGACCAATTGCGGACTGTGCCCCAGCATTTT. It translates to CASGEARDQLRTVPQHF. The chain couples TRBV6-1 to TRBJ1-5; D is unresolved. The CDR3 covers 17 residues. CDR1 is MNHNS and CDR2 is SASEGT in the germline V gene.

The chain recombines TRBV30 with TRBJ2-1, with 9 bases aligning to TRBD1. CDR3 length: 15 residues. The germline V gene encodes CDR1 GTSNPN and CDR2 SVGIG (reference sequence). V lost 4 bases and J lost 2; bases outside the gene matches: 6. CDR3 nucleotides: TGTGCCTGGATAGGGGACAGGGTGGCCTACAATGAGCAGTTCTTC. This codes for CAWIGDRVAYNEQFF.

The genes are TRBV18 and TRBJ2-2; D is perhaps TRBD1 (6 bases). The CDR3 is 14 amino acids. Trimming removed 1 base at V and 3 bases at J, with 6 bases between. The germline gives CDR1 KGHSH, CDR2 LQKENI. CDR3 DNA: TGTGCCAGCTCACCACGGACAGACACCGGGGAGCTGTTTTTT. Encoded protein: CASSPRTDTGELFF.

This clone was recorded only once. The genes are TRBV19 and TRBJ2-2, with a possible D match to TRBD2 (6 bases). This CDR3 is 14 amino acids long. The germline V and J ends were trimmed by 3 bases and 2 bases, with 7 bases remaining between them. Germline V gene data show CDR1 as LNHDA and CDR2 as SQIVND (reference sequence). In nucleotides, the CDR3 is TGTGCCAGTAGTATCGGGAGCAACACCGGGGAGCTGTTTTTT. Residues: CASSIGSNTGELFF. The full variable domain, with the rest looked up from reference TRBV19 and TRBJ2-2, is DGGITQSPKYLFRKEGQNVTLSCEQNLNHDAMYWYRQDPGQGLRLIYYSQIVNDFQKGDIAEGYSVSREKKESFPLTVTSAQKNPTAFYLCASSIGSNTGELFFGEGSRLTVL.

The rearrangement links TRBV2 to TRBJ1-3; the match to TRBD1 covers 8 bases. The CDR3 has 15 residues. From germline, CDR1 is SNHLY and CDR2 FYNNEI. The J segment lost 3 bases and the V segment lost 6 bases, leaving 7 bases of the junction unmatched. CDR3 protein: CASSRQGSYGNTIYF. CDR3 DNA: TGTGCCAGCAGCAGACAGGGGTCGTATGGAAACACCATATATTTT.

Here the CDR3 DNA reads TGCGCCAGCAGCCCCTCTTTAACTTCAGAGACCCAGTACTTC. Encoded protein: CASSPSLTSETQYF. The J gene is TRBJ2-5, the V gene TRBV5-1; unclear D gene. Germline CDR1 is SGHRS and CDR2 is YFSETQ. This CDR3 is 14 amino acids long. V was trimmed by 4 bases and J by 4 bases, leaving 14 bases between them.